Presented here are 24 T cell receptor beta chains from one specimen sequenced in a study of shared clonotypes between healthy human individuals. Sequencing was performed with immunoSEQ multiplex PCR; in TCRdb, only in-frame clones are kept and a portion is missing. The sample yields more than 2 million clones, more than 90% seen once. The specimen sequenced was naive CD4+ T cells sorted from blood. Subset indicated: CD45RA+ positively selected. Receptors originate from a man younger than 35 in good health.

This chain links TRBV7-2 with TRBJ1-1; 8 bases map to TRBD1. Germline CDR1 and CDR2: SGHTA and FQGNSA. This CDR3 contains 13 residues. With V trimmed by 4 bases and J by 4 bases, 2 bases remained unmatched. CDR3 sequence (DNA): TGTGCCAGCAGCTACAGGGGGGGCACTGAAGCTTTCTTT. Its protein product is CASSYRGGTEAFF.

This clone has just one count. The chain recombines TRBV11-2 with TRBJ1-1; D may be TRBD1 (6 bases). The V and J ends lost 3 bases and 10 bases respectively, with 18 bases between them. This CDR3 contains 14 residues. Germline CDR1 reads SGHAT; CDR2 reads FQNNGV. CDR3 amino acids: CASSFVLGGFLAFF. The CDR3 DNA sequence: TGTGCCAGCAGCTTTGTTTTAGGGGGGTTTCTAGCTTTCTTT.

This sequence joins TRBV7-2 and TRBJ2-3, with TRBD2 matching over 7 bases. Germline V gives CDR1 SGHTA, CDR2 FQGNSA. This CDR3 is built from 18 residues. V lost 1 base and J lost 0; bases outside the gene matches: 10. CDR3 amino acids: CASSLVSGLTTSTDTQYF. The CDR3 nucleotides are TGTGCCAGCAGCTTAGTATCGGGACTAACTACTAGCACAGATACGCAGTATTTT. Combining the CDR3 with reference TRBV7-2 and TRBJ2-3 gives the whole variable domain GAGVSQSPSNKVTEKGKDVELRCDPISGHTALYWYRQSLGQGLEFLIYFQGNSAPDKSGLPSDRFSAERTGGSVSTLTIQRTQQEDSAVYLCASSLVSGLTTSTDTQYFGPGTRLTVL.

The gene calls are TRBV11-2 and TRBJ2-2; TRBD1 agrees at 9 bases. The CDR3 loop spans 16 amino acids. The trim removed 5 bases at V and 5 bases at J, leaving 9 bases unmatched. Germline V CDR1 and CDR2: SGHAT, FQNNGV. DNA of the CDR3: TGTGCCAGCAGCGATACGGGACAGGGATCAACCGGGGAGCTGTTTTTT. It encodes CASSDTGQGSTGELFF.

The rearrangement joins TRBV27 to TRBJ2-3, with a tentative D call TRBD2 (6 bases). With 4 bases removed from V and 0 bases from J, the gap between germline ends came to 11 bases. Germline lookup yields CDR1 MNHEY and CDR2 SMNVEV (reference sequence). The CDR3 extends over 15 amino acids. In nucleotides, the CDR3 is TGTGCCAGCAGTTACCGCGGGGCAAGCACAGATACGCAGTATTTT. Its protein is CASSYRGASTDTQYF.

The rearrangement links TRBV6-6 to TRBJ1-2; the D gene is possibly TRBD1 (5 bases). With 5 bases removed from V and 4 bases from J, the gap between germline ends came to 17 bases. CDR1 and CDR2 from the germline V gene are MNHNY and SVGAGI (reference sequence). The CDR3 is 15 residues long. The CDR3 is CASSNTQELTYGYTF. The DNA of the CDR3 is TGTGCCAGCAGTAATACACAGGAGCTCACCTATGGCTACACCTTC.

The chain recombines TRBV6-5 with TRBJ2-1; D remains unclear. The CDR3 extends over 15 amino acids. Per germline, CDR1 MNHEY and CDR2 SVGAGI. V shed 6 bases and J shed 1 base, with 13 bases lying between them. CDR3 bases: TGTGCCAGCAGCCGCGGCCACCAATCCTACAATGAGCAGTTCTTC. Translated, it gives CASSRGHQSYNEQFF.

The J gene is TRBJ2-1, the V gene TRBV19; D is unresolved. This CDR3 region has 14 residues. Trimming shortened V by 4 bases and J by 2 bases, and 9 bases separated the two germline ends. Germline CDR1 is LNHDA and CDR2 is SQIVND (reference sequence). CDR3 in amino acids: CASSREGTYNEQFF. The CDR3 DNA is TGTGCCAGTAGTAGAGAAGGGACCTACAATGAGCAGTTCTTC.

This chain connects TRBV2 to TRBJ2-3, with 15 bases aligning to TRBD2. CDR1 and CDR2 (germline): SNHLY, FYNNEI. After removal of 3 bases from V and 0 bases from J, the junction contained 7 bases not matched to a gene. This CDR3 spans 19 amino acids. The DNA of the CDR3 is TGTGCCAGCAGTGACGGACTAGCGGGAGGGGTTCCTAGCACAGATACGCAGTATTTT. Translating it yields CASSDGLAGGVPSTDTQYF.

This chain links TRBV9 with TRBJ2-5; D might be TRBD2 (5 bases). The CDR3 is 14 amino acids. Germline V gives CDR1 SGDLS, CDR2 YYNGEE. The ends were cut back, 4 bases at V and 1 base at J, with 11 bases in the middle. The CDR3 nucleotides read TGTGCCAGCAGCCCCGGACTCTTCCAAGAGACCCAGTACTTC. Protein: CASSPGLFQETQYF.

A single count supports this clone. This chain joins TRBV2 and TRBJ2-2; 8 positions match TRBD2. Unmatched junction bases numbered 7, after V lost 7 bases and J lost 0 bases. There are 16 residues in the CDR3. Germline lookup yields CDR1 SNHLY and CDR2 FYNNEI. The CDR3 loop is CASIDWTSSNTGELFF. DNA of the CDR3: TGTGCCAGCATCGACTGGACTAGCTCGAACACCGGGGAGCTGTTTTTT.

The CDR3, as DNA: TGTGCCTGGAGTGTGGTAGGACAGGGCGATGAAAAACTGTTTTTT. Its protein is CAWSVVGQGDEKLFF. The genes are TRBV30 and TRBJ1-4; 8 positions agree with TRBD1. Germline V gene lookup returns CDR1 GTSNPN and CDR2 SVGIG (reference sequence). Germline trimming cut 0 bases from V and 6 bases from J; bases unmatched to any gene: 6. The CDR3 is 15 residues long.

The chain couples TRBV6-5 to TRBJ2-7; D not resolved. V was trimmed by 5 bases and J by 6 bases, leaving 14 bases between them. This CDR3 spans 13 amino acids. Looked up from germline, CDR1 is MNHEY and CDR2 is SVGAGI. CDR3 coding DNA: TGTGCCAGCAGTCTTCGGACCTCGGGCGAGCAGTACTTC. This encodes CASSLRTSGEQYF.

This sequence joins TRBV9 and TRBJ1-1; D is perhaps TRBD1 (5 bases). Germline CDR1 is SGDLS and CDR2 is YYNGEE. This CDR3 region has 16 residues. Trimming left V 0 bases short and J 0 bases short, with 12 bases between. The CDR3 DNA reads TGTGCCAGCAGCGTAGGGGACGGCAGAATGAACACTGAAGCTTTCTTT. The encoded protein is CASSVGDGRMNTEAFF.

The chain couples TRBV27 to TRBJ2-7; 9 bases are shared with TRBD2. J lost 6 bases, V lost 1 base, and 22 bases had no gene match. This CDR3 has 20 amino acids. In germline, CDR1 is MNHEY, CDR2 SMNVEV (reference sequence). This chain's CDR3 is CASSLLGRRASGTRGSEQYF. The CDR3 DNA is TGTGCCAGCAGTTTATTGGGTCGGAGGGCTAGCGGGACTCGGGGTAGCGAGCAGTACTTC.

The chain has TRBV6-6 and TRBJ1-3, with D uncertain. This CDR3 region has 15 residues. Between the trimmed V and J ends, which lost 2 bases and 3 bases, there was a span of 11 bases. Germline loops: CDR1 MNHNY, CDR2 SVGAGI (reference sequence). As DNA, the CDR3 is TGTGCCAGCAGTTACAACGAGCTTGATGGAAACACCATATATTTT. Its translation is CASSYNELDGNTIYF.

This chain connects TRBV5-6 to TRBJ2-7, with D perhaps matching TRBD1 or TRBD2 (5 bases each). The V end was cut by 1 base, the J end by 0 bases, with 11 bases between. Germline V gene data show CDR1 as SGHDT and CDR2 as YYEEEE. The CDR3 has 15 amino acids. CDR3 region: CASSLLGESSYEQYF. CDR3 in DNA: TGTGCCAGCAGCTTGTTGGGGGAGAGCTCCTACGAGCAGTACTTC.

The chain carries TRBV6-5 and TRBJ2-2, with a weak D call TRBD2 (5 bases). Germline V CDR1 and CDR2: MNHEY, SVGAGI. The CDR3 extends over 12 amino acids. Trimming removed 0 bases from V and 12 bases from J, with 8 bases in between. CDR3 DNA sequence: TGTGCCAGCAGTTACTCTGAGGGAAAGCTGTTTTTT. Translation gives CASSYSEGKLFF.

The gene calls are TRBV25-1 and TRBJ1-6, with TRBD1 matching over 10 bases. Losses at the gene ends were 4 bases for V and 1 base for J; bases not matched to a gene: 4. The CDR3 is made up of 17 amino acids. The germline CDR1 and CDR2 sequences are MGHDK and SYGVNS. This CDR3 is CASSAGTGASYNSPLHF. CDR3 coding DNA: TGTGCCAGCAGTGCCGGGACAGGGGCGTCCTATAATTCACCCCTCCACTTT.

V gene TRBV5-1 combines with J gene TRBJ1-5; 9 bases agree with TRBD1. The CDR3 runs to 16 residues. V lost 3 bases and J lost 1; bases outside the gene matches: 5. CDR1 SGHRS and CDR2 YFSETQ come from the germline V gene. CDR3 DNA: TGCGCCAGCAGCTCGGGACAGGGTCGGAGCAATCAGCCCCAGCATTTT. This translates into CASSSGQGRSNQPQHF. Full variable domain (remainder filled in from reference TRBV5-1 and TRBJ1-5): KAGVTQTPRYLIKTRGQQVTLSCSPISGHRSVSWYQQTPGQGLQFLFEYFSETQRNKGNFPGRFSGRQFSNSRSEMNVSTLELGDSALYLCASSSGQGRSNQPQHFGDGTRLSIL.

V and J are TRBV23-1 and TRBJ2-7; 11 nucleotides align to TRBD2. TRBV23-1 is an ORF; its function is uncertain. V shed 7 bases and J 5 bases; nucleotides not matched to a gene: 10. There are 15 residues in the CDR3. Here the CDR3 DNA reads TGCGCCAGCATTAGTAGCGGGAGGGCCGTGAACGAGCAGTACTTC. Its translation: CASISSGRAVNEQYF.

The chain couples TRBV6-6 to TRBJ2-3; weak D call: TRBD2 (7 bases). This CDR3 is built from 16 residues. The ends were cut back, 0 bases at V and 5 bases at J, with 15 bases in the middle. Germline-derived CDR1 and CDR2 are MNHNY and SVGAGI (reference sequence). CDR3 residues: CASSYSLGGGGDTQYF. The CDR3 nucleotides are TGTGCCAGCAGTTACTCCTTGGGGGGGGGCGGAGATACGCAGTATTTT.

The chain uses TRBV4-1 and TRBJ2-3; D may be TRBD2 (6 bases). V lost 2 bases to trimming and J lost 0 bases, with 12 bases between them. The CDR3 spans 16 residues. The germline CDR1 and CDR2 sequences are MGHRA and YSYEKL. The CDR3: CASSQWLASSTDTQYF. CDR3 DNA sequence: TGCGCCAGCAGCCAATGGCTAGCGTCGAGCACAGATACGCAGTATTTT.

In DNA, the CDR3 is TGTGCCTGGAGTGTGGGGGGCGCCAGGTACGAGCAGTACTTC. It specifies CAWSVGGARYEQYF. The V gene is TRBV30, the J gene TRBJ2-7; D may correspond to TRBD1 or TRBD2 (6 bases each). CDR1 and CDR2 (germline): GTSNPN, SVGIG (reference sequence). Trimming removed 0 bases at V and 4 bases at J, with 13 bases between. The CDR3 loop spans 14 amino acids. The complete variable domain, with remaining parts taken from reference TRBV30 and TRBJ2-7, reads SQTIHQWPATLVQPVGSPLSLECTVEGTSNPNLYWYRQAAGRGLQLLFYSVGIGQISSEVPQNLSASRPQDRQFILSSKKLLLSDSGFYLCAWSVGGARYEQYFGPGTRLTVT.